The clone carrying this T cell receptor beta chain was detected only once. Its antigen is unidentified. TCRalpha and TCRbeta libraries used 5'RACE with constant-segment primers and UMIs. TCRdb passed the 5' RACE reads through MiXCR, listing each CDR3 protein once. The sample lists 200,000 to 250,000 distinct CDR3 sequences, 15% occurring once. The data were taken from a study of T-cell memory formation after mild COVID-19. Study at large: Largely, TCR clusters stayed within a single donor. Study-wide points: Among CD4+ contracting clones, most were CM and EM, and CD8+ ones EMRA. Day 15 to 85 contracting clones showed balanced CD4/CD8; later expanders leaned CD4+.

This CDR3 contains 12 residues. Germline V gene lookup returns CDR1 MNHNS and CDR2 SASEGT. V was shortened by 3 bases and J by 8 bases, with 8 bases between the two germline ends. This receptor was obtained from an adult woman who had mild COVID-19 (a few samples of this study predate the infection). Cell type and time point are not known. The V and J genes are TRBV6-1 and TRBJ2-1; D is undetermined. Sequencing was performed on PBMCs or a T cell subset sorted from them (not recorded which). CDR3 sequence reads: CASSEGIYEQFF. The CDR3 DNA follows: TGTGCCAGCAGTGAGGGAATTTATGAGCAGTTCTTC.